A selection of T cell receptor beta chains follows, all from one sample in a study of cytomegalovirus exposure and HLA in healthy donors. Assay: immunoSEQ multiplex PCR; the TCRdb copy retains only in-frame clones and omits some. The sample contains around 140,000 clones, around 86% of which appear only once. Material for sequencing was PBMCs. These receptors were obtained from a woman aged 45-60 years in good health and CMV-seropositive. CDR3s include the opening cysteine and the closing phenylalanine or tryptophan. D genes are given only for firm matches. Clone sizes are given selectively: once, few, many, or a class where the clone is expanded.

clone_size,j_call,v_call,d_call,cdr3_aa,cdr3_nt
.,TRBJ1-2,TRBV4-1,.,CASSHRIRTEPNYGYTF,TGCGCCAGCAGCCATCGAATAAGGACAGAACCTAACTATGGCTACACCTTC
.,TRBJ2-3,TRBV7-8,.,CASSASGRVWSTDTQYF,TGTGCCAGCAGCGCCTCGGGCAGGGTTTGGTCCACAGATACGCAGTATTTT
.,TRBJ1-6,TRBV9,TRBD1,CASSVATGTGDSPLHF,TGTGCCAGCAGCGTAGCTACGGGGACAGGGGACTCACCCCTCCACTTT
.,TRBJ1-1,TRBV5-4,.,CASSLSRESVSGAFF,TGTGCCAGCAGCTTGAGCAGGGAAAGCGTTTCTGGAGCTTTCTTT
.,TRBJ2-5,TRBV28,TRBD2,CASRRLAGQETQYF,TGTGCCAGCAGGCGACTAGCAGGTCAAGAGACCCAGTACTTC
.,TRBJ1-3,TRBV6-5,TRBD1,CASSYSWDRDGNTIYF,TGTGCCAGCAGTTACTCGTGGGACAGGGATGGAAACACCATATATTTT
.,TRBJ1-2,TRBV5-4,.,CASTEINRGFSDIGGYTF,TGTGCCAGCACTGAAATTAATAGGGGGTTTTCTGATATCGGTGGCTACACCTTC
.,TRBJ1-2,TRBV7-2,.,CASSLARGYGYTF,TGTGCCAGCAGCTTAGCCAGGGGCTATGGCTACACCTTC
.,TRBJ1-3,TRBV5-6,.,CASSLAESSGNTIYF,TGTGCCAGCAGCTTGGCGGAGAGCTCTGGAAACACCATATATTTT
.,TRBJ1-6,TRBV4-3,.,CASSRFHNSPLHF,TGCGCCAGCTCTAGGTTCCATAATTCACCCCTCCACTTT
.,TRBJ2-7,TRBV6-1,TRBD1,CASSKGQRSFYEQYF,TGTGCCAGCAGTAAGGGACAGAGAAGCTTCTACGAGCAGTACTTC
.,TRBJ2-5,TRBV28,.,CASSLPDERQETQYF,TGTGCCAGCAGTCTCCCTGACGAGCGACAAGAGACCCAGTACTTC
.,TRBJ1-5,TRBV28,TRBD1,CASRAGQSSNQPQHF,TGTGCCAGCAGGGCGGGACAGTCGAGCAATCAGCCCCAGCATTTT
.,TRBJ2-4,TRBV28,TRBD1,CASSPNPRTGLLLF,TGTGCCAGCAGCCCGAACCCGCGGACAGGGTTGCTACTCTTC
.,TRBJ2-3,TRBV5-1,TRBD2,CASSLATSGSTDTQYF,TGCGCCAGCAGCTTGGCGACTAGCGGGAGCACAGATACGCAGTATTTT
.,TRBJ1-4,TRBV7-8,.,CASSLRHPATNEKLFF,TGTGCCAGCAGTCTTCGACACCCTGCAACTAATGAAAAACTGTTTTTT
.,TRBJ1-1,TRBV5-1,TRBD1,CASSLGPGGMNTEAFF,TGCGCCAGCAGCTTGGGACCAGGGGGCATGAACACTGAAGCTTTCTTT
few,TRBJ2-7,TRBV6-6,TRBD2,CASSYSGLGAYEQYF,TGTGCCAGCAGTTACTCTGGACTAGGCGCCTACGAGCAGTACTTC
.,TRBJ2-7,TRBV7-9,.,CASSLDIHPYEQYF,TGTGCCAGCAGCTTAGACATCCACCCCTACGAGCAGTACTTC
.,TRBJ1-1,TRBV5-1,.,CASSLVSGNTEAFF,TGCGCCAGCAGCTTGGTTTCCGGGAACACTGAAGCTTTCTTT
.,TRBJ2-1,TRBV6-6,.,CATSPPTSSGNQQFF,TGTGCCACTTCCCCCCCAACTAGTTCTGGTAATCAGCAGTTCTTC
few,TRBJ2-2,TRBV13,TRBD2,CASSLQLAGGPGELFF,TGTGCCAGCAGCTTGCAACTAGCGGGGGGGCCCGGGGAGCTGTTTTTT
.,TRBJ1-1,TRBV13,TRBD1,CASSLTGGTEAFF,TGTGCCAGCAGCCTAACAGGGGGGACTGAAGCTTTCTTT
.,TRBJ2-7,TRBV6-5,.,CASSQGSYEQYF,TGTGCCAGCAGCCAGGGATCCTACGAGCAGTACTTC
.,TRBJ2-7,TRBV27,TRBD1,CASSLNPFMIDRGEQYF,TGTGCCAGCAGTTTAAACCCATTTATGATCGACAGGGGCGAGCAGTACTTC
once,TRBJ1-2,TRBV30,.,CAWSVPGVRGYTF,TGTGCCTGGAGTGTACCAGGGGTTCGAGGCTACACCTTC
.,TRBJ2-7,TRBV18,TRBD1,CASSPGTGATHEQYF,TGTGCCAGCTCACCTGGGACAGGGGCGACCCACGAGCAGTACTTC
.,TRBJ1-6,TRBV4-3,.,CASSQDGQGIDSPLHF,TGCGCCAGCAGCCAAGATGGGCAGGGTATCGATTCACCCCTCCACTTT
.,TRBJ2-7,TRBV18,TRBD1,CASSPAGGYEQYF,TGTGCCAGCTCACCGGCAGGGGGCTACGAGCAGTACTTC
.,TRBJ2-7,TRBV5-5,.,CASSLGGTYTYEQYF,TGTGCCAGCAGCTTGGGTGGGACATACACCTACGAGCAGTACTTC
.,TRBJ2-6,TRBV7-8,.,CASSLGQVSGANGLTF,TGTGCCAGCAGCTTAGGACAGGTATCTGGGGCCAACGGCCTGACTTTC
once,TRBJ1-6,TRBV30,.,CAWSQGSYNSPLHF,TGTGCCTGGTCTCAGGGCTCCTATAATTCACCCCTCCACTTT
.,TRBJ2-2,TRBV5-1,.,CASSLAGPGELFF,TGCGCCAGCAGCTTGGCCGGTCCCGGGGAGCTGTTTTTT
.,TRBJ2-5,TRBV5-4,.,CASSSGPAGRETQYF,TGTGCCAGCAGCTCCGGCCCCGCGGGGAGGGAGACCCAGTACTTC
.,TRBJ2-7,TRBV6-6,TRBD1,CASSYPTGALPYEQYF,TGTGCCAGCAGTTACCCGACAGGGGCCCTTCCCTACGAGCAGTACTTC
.,TRBJ1-1,TRBV6-5,TRBD1,CASTPRDRRYYEAFF,TGTGCCAGCACCCCCCGGGACAGGCGCTATTATGAAGCTTTCTTT
.,TRBJ1-6,TRBV5-1,TRBD1,CASSWTGGNTLHF,TGCGCCAGCAGCTGGACAGGGGGCAACACCCTCCACTTT
once,TRBJ2-1,TRBV2,TRBD1,CASSQSDRVLF,TGTGCCAGCAGCCAGTCGGACAGGGTGCTCTTC
.,TRBJ2-3,TRBV5-1,TRBD1,CASSLMGQRADTQYF,TGCGCCAGCAGCTTGATGGGACAGAGAGCCGATACGCAGTATTTT
.,TRBJ1-2,TRBV12-5,TRBD1,CASGLVRGTGDGYTF,TGTGCTAGTGGTTTGGTACGGGGGACAGGAGATGGCTACACCTTC
.,TRBJ1-4,TRBV2,TRBD1,CAGRQGSTNEKLFF,TGTGCCGGCAGACAGGGATCAACTAATGAAAAACTGTTTTTT
.,TRBJ2-3,TRBV29-1,.,CSVEGGDADTQYF,TGCAGCGTTGAAGGGGGGGACGCAGATACGCAGTATTTT
.,TRBJ1-5,TRBV7-9,.,CASSLGGREGSNQPQHF,TGTGCCAGCAGCTTAGGGGGCAGGGAAGGGAGCAATCAGCCCCAGCATTTT
.,TRBJ2-7,TRBV30,.,CAWSSGLAESSYEQYF,TGTGCCTGGAGTTCAGGATTAGCGGAGAGCTCCTACGAGCAGTACTTC
.,TRBJ2-7,TRBV12-5,TRBD1,CALPGTGTGLSYEQYF,TGTGCTCTCCCAGGAACCGGGACAGGGCTCTCCTACGAGCAGTACTTC
.,TRBJ1-5,TRBV6-6,.,CASSYTYSNQPQHF,TGTGCCAGCAGTTACACTTATAGCAATCAGCCCCAGCATTTT
.,TRBJ1-2,TRBV11-2,.,CASSLDFRYGYTF,TGTGCCAGCAGCTTAGATTTCCGGTATGGCTACACCTTC
.,TRBJ2-5,TRBV29-1,.,CSVAPRSGARLETQYF,TGCAGCGTCGCCCCCAGGTCGGGAGCTCGGCTGGAGACCCAGTACTTC
.,TRBJ2-3,TRBV28,TRBD2,CASSYPSGRDYLDTQYF,TGTGCCAGCAGTTACCCTAGCGGGAGGGACTACTTAGATACGCAGTATTTT
.,TRBJ1-1,TRBV11-2,.,CASSFGGGSGAFF,TGTGCCAGCAGCTTCGGAGGTGGGAGTGGAGCTTTCTTT
few,TRBJ2-3,TRBV7-2,.,CASSPSRLADRTDTQYF,TGTGCCAGCAGCCCATCGAGGTTGGCAGACCGCACAGATACGCAGTATTTT
once,TRBJ2-3,TRBV15,.,CATSRVGGVDTQYF,TGTGCCACCAGCAGAGTGGGGGGTGTAGATACGCAGTATTTT
.,TRBJ2-1,TRBV18,TRBD1,CASSPFSRTGGNEQFF,TGTGCCAGCTCACCCTTTTCCCGGACAGGGGGGAATGAGCAGTTCTTC
few,TRBJ1-2,TRBV28,.,CASSLLGQFYGYTF,TGTGCCAGCAGTTTACTCGGACAGTTTTATGGCTACACCTTC
.,TRBJ1-1,TRBV4-1,.,CASRRRRGRGTEAFF,TGCGCCAGCAGGAGGAGGAGGGGTCGGGGAACTGAAGCTTTCTTT
once,TRBJ1-2,TRBV15,.,CATSRDRLGPSDGYTF,TGTGCCACCAGCAGAGATCGACTGGGGCCATCTGACGGCTACACCTTC
.,TRBJ1-2,TRBV6-5,.,CASSHGGGGSYGYTF,TGTGCCAGCAGCCACGGGGGGGGCGGGAGCTATGGCTACACCTTC
.,TRBJ1-6,TRBV18,TRBD1,CASSPNWDSNSPLHF,TGTGCCAGCTCACCAAACTGGGACAGCAATTCACCCCTCCACTTT
once,TRBJ1-6,TRBV5-4,.,CASSPGQKWNSPLHF,TGTGCCAGCAGCCCCGGACAGAAATGGAATTCACCCCTCCACTTT